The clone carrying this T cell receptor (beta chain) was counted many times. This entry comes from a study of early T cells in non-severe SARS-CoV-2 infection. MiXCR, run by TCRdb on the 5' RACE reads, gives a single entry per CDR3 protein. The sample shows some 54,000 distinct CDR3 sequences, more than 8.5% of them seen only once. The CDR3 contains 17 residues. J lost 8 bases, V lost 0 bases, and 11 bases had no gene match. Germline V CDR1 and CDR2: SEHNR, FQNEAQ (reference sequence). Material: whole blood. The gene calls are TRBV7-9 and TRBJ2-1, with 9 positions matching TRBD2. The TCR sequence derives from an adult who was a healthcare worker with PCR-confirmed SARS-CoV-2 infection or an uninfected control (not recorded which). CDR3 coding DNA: TGTGCCAGCAGCTTAGCCTGGGCTAGCGGGAATAGCGATGAGCAGTTCTTC. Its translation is CASSLAWASGNSDEQFF.